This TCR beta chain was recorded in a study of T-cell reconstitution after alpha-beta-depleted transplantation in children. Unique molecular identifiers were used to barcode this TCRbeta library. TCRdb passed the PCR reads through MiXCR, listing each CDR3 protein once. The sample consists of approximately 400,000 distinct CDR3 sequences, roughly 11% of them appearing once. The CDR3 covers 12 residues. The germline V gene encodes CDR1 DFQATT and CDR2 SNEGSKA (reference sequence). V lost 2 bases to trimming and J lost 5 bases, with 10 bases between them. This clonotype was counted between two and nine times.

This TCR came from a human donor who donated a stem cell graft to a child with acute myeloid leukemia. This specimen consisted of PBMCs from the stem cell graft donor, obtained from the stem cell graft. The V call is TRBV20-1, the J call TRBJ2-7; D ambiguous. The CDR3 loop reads CSARKGAHEQYF. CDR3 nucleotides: TGCAGTGCTAGAAAAGGAGCTCACGAGCAGTACTTC.